The subject of this entry is one T cell receptor (beta chain). Germline V gives CDR1 LGHDT, CDR2 YNNKEL (reference sequence). The CDR3 runs to 15 residues. Losses at the gene ends were 4 bases for V and 4 bases for J; bases not matched to a gene: 7. This entry belongs to a study of blood T cell repertoires in COVID-19. The wider study: There were acute and convalescent COVID-19 samples, and they came from the United States, Italy and Spain. T cells, B-cell-depleted T cells, or PBMCs provided the cDNA or gDNA that served as material.

Authors' processing steps: Reference gene primer amplification gave nucleated cell count estimates. Sequencing was performed with immunoSEQ multiplex PCR; in TCRdb, only in-frame clones are kept and a portion is missing. The V and J calls and clone size are taken from that table; D and trimming were inferred from the DNA. Of roughly 200,000 clones in the sample, approximately 84% were seen once. V gene TRBV3-1 (or the pseudogene TRBV3-2) combines with J gene TRBJ1-5, with 7 bases aligning to TRBD1. The sequenced sample consisted of peripheral blood. This sequence originates from a woman aged 80 or over with COVID-19, enrolled during active disease. CDR3: CASSPDPRGNQPQHF. The CDR3 DNA follows: TGTGCCAGCAGCCCAGACCCCAGGGGGAATCAGCCCCAGCATTTT.